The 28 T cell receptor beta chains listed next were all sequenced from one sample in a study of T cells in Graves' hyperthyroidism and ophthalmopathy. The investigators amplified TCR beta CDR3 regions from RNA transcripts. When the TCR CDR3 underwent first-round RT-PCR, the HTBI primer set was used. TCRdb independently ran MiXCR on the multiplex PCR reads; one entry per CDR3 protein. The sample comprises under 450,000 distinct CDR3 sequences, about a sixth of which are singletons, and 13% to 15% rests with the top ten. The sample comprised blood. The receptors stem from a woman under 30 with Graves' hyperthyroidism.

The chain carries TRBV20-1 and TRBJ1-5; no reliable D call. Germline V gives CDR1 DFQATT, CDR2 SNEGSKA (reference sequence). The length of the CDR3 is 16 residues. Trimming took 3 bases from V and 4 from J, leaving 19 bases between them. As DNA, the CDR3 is TGCAGTGCTAGTGCCGGTACATCACGAAGGAATCAGCCCCAGCATTTT. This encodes CSASAGTSRRNQPQHF.

The CDR3 sequence: CASSLDGRGSLYGYTF. The DNA of the CDR3 is TGTGCCAGCAGCTTAGATGGCAGGGGGAGCCTCTATGGCTACACCTTC. The V and J genes are TRBV7-3 and TRBJ1-2, with 7 bases identical to TRBD1. Germline lookup yields CDR1 SGHTA and CDR2 FQGTGA. Trimming cost V 2 bases and J 4 bases; bases outside gene matches: 10. This CDR3 contains 16 residues.

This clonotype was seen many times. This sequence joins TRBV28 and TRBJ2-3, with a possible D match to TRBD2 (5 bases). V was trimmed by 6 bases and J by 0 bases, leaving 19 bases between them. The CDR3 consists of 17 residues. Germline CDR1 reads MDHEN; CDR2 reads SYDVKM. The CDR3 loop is CASSPPWLAFSTDTQYF. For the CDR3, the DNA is TGTGCCAGCAGCCCACCCTGGCTAGCCTTCAGCACAGATACGCAGTATTTT.

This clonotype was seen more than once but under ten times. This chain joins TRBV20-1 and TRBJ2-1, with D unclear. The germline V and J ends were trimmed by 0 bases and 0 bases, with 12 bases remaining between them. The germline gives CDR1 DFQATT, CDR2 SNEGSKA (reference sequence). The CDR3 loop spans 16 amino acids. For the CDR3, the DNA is TGCAGTGCTAGAGACCGAAAAGTAGCCTCCTACAATGAGCAGTTCTTC. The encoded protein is CSARDRKVASYNEQFF.

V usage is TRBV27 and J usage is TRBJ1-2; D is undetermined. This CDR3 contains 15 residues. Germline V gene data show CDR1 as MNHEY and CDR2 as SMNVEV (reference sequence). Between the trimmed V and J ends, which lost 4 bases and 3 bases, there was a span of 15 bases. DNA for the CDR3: TGTGCCAGCAGTTCCATCGACAACGGATACTATGGCTACACCTTC. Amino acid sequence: CASSSIDNGYYGYTF.

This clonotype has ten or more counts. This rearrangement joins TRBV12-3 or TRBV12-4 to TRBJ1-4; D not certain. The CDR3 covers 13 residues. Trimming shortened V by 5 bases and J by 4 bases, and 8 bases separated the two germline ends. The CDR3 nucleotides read TGTGCCAGCAGTCGACGTCATAATGAAAAACTGTTTTTT. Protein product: CASSRRHNEKLFF.

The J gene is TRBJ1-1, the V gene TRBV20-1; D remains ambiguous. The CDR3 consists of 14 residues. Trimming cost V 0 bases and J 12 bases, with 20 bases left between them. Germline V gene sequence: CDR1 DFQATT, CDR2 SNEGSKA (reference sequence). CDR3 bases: TGCAGTGCTAGAGATCCCCTCCTCCTATTCGAGTCTTTCTTT. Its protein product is CSARDPLLLFESFF.

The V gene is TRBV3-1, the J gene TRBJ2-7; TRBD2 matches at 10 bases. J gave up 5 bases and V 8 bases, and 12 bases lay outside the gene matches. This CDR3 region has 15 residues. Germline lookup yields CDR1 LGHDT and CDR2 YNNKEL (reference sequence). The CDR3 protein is CASGRNGLAAHEQYF. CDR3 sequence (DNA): TGTGCCAGCGGTCGCAATGGACTAGCGGCCCACGAGCAGTACTTC.

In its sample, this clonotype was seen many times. DNA of the CDR3: TGTGCCAGCAGCTGGGAGCCCCAGAGATACGAGCAGTACTTC. Translating it yields CASSWEPQRYEQYF. The V call is TRBV7-9, the J call TRBJ2-7; D possibly corresponds to TRBD2 (5 bases). V lost 4 bases to trimming and J lost 4 bases, with 14 bases between them. CDR1 and CDR2 (germline): SEHNR, FQNEAQ (reference sequence). The CDR3 sequence is 14 residues long. The complete variable domain, with remaining parts taken from reference TRBV7-9 and TRBJ2-7, reads DTGVSQNPRHKITKRGQNVTFRCDPISEHNRLYWYRQTLGQGPEFLTYFQNEAQLEKSRLLSDRFSAERPKGSFSTLEIQRTEQGDSAMYLCASSWEPQRYEQYFGPGTRLTVT.

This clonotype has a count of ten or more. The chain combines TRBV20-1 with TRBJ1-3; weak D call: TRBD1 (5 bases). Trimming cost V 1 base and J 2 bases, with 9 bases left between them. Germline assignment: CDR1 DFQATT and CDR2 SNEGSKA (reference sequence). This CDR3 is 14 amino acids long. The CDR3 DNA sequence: TGCAGTGCTAGAGCAGGGACCGCTGGAAACACCATATATTTT. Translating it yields CSARAGTAGNTIYF.

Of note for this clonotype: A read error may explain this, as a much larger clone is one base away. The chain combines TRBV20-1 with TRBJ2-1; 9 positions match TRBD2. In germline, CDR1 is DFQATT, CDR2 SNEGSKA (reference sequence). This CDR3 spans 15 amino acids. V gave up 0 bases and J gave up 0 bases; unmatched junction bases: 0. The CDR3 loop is CSARDSGGSYNEQFF. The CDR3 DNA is TGCAGTGCTAGAGATAGCGGGGGCTCCTACAATGAGCAGTTCTTC.

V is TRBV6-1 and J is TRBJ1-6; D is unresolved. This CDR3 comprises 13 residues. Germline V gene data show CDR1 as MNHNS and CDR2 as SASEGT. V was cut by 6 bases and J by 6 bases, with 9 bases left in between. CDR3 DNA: TGTGCCAGCAGACCGAGTCCTAATTCACCCCTCCACTTT. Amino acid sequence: CASRPSPNSPLHF.

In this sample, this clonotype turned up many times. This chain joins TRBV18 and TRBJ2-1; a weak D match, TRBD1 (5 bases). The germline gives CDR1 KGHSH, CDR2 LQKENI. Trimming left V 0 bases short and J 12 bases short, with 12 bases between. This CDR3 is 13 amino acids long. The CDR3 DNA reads TGTGCCAGCTCACCACCGCTTGCCCAGGGGCAGTTCTTC. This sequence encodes CASSPPLAQGQFF.

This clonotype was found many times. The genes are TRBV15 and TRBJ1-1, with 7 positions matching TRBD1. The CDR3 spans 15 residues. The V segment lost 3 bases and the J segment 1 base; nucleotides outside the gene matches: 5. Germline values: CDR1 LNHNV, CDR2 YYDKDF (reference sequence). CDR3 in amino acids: CATSSEDRTNTEAFF. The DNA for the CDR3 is TGTGCCACCAGCAGCGAGGACAGGACGAACACTGAAGCTTTCTTT.

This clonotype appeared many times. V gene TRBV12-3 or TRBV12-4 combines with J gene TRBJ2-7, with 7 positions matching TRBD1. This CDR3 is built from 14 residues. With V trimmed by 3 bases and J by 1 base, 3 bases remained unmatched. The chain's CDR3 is CASSFQGVSYEQYF. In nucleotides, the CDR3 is TGTGCCAGCAGTTTCCAGGGGGTATCCTACGAGCAGTACTTC.

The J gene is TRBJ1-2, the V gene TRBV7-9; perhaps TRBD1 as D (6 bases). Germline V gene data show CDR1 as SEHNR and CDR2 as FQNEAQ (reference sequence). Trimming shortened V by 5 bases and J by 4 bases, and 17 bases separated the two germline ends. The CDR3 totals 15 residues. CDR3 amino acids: CASSIPTGGVYGYTF. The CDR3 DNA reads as TGTGCCAGCAGCATACCGACAGGCGGGGTCTATGGCTACACCTTC.

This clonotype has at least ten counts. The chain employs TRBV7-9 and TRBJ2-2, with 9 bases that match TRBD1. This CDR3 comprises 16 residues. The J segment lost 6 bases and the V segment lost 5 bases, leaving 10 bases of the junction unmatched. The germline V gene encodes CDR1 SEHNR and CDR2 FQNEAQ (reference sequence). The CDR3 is CASSRYRGPVPGELFF. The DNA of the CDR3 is TGTGCCAGCAGCCGTTACAGGGGGCCGGTCCCCGGGGAGCTGTTTTTT. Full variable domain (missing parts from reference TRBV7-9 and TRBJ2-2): DTGVSQNPRHKITKRGQNVTFRCDPISEHNRLYWYRQTLGQGPEFLTYFQNEAQLEKSRLLSDRFSAERPKGSFSTLEIQRTEQGDSAMYLCASSRYRGPVPGELFFGEGSRLTVL.

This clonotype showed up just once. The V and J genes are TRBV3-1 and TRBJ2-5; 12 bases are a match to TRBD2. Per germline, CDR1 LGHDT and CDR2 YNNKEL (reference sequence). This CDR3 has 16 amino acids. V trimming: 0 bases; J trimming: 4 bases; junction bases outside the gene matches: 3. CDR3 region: CASSQERLAGAETQYF. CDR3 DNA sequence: TGTGCCAGCAGCCAAGAAAGACTAGCGGGAGCAGAGACCCAGTACTTC.

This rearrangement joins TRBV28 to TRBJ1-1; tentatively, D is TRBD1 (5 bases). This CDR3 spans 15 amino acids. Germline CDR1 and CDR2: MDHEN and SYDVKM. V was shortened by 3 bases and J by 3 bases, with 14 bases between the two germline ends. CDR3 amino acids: CASSLRLQGHTEAFF. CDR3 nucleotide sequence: TGTGCCAGCAGTTTGCGCCTCCAGGGCCACACTGAAGCTTTCTTT.

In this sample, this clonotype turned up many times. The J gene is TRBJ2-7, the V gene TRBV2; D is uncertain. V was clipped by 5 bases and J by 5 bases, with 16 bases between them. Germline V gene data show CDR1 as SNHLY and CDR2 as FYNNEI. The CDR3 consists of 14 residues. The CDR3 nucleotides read TGTGCCAGCAGTCGCGCCGGGCAAACCGACGAGCAGTACTTC. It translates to CASSRAGQTDEQYF.

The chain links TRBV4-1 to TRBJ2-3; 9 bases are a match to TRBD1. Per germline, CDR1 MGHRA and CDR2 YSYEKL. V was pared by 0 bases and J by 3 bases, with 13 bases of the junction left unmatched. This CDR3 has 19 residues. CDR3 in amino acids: CASSQDPPWDRAGTDTQYF. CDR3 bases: TGCGCCAGCAGCCAAGATCCCCCTTGGGACAGGGCGGGGACAGATACGCAGTATTTT.

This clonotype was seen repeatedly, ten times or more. The CDR3 DNA sequence: TGTGCCAGCAGCCGGGTCGGGGTTCTTTACAATGAGCAGTTCTTC. Translated, it gives CASSRVGVLYNEQFF. V gene TRBV13 combines with J gene TRBJ2-1; possibly TRBD2 for D (5 bases). The V and J ends lost 5 bases and 4 bases respectively, with 15 bases between them. Germline V gene lookup returns CDR1 PRHDT and CDR2 FYEKMQ (reference sequence). The CDR3 loop spans 15 amino acids.

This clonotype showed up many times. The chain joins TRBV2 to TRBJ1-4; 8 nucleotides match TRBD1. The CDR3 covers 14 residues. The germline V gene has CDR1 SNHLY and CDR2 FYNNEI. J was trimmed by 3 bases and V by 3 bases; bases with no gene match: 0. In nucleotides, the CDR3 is TGTGCCAGCAGTGAGGACAGGGCTAATGAAAAACTGTTTTTT. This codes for CASSEDRANEKLFF.

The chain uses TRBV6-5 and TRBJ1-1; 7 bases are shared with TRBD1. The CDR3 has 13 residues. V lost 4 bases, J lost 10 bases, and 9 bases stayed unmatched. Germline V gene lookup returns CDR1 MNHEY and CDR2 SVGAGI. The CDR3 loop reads CASSSEGARAAFF. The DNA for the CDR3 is TGTGCCAGCAGTTCTGAGGGGGCCAGGGCAGCTTTCTTT.

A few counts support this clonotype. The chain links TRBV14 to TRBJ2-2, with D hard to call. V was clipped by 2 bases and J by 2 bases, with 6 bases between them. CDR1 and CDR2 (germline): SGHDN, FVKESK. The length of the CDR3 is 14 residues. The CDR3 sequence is CASSQRHNTGELFF. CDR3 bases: TGTGCCAGCAGCCAACGTCACAACACCGGGGAGCTGTTTTTT.

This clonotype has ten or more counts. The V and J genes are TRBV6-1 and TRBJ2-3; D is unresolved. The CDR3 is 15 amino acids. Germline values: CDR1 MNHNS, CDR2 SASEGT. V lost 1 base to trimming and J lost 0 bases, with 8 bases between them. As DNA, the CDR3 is TGTGCCAGCAGTGAAGTCGGCAGGAGCACAGATACGCAGTATTTT. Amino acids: CASSEVGRSTDTQYF.

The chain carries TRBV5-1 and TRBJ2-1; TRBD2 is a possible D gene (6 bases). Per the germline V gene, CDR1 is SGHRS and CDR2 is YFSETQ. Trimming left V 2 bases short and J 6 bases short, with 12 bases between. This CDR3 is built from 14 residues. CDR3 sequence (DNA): TGCGCCAGCAGCTTAATCTTGGGGGGCAATGAGCAGTTCTTC. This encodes CASSLILGGNEQFF.

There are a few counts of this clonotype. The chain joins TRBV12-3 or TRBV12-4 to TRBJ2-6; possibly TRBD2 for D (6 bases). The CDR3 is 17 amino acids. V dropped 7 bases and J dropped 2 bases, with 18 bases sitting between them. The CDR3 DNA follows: TGTGCCAGCACCAAAAGGGCGGGGACCCCTGGGGCCAACGTCCTGACTTTC. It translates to CASTKRAGTPGANVLTF.